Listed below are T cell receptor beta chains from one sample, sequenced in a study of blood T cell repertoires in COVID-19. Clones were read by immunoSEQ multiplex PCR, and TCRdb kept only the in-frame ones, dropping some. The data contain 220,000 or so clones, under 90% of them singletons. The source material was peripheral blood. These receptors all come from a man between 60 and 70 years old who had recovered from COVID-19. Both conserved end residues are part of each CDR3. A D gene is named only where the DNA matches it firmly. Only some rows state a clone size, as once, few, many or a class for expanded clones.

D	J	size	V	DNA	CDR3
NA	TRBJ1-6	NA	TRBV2	TGTGCCAGCACCCCTGACAACCTTTATAATTCACCCCTCCACTTT	CASTPDNLYNSPLHF
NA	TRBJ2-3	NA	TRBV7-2	TGTGCCAGCAGCCCTAACACAGATACGCAGTATTTT	CASSPNTDTQYF
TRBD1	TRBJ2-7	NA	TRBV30	TGTGCCCGCTCCAAGGGGGACAGGGGGCCACAGCAGTACTTC	CARSKGDRGPQQYF
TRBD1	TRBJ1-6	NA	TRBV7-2	TGTGCCAGCAGCTTAGAAGGGACAGATAATTCACCCCTCCACTTT	CASSLEGTDNSPLHF
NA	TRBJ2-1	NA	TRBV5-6	TGTGCCAGCAGTCCCCAGACAGGCGGGAATGAGCAGTTCTTC	CASSPQTGGNEQFF
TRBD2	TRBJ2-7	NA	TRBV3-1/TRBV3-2	TGTGCCAGCAGCCCGCGAGCGGGAGTGTCGTACGAGCAGTACTTC	CASSPRAGVSYEQYF
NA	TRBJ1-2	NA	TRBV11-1	TGTGCCAGCAGCTTACCCCCGCTAGACTATGGCTACACCTTC	CASSLPPLDYGYTF
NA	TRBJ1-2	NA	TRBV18	TGTGCCAGCTCACCAACTCCCCCCTATGGCTACACCTTC	CASSPTPPYGYTF
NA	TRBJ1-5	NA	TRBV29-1	TGCAGCGTTGCCCCCGGGGGGCAGGGGCAGCCCCAGCATTTT	CSVAPGGQGQPQHF
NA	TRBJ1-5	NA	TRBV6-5	TGTGCCAGCAGTTCAGGGTTTAATCAGCCCCAGCATTTT	CASSSGFNQPQHF
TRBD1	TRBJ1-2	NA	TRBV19	TGTGCCAGTAGTATTACAGGGGGCGCTTCCGGCTACACCTTC	CASSITGGASGYTF
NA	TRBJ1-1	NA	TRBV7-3	TGTGCCAGCAGGTCCTCGGGGAACACTGAAGCTTTCTTT	CASRSSGNTEAFF
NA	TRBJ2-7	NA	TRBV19	TGTGCCAGTAGTATAGATTTCAAACAGCACTACGAGCAGTACTTC	CASSIDFKQHYEQYF
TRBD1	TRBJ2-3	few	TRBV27	TGTGCCAGCAGCTGGGTTGGGACAGGGGGAGGCGGGAACACAGATACGCAGTATTTT	CASSWVGTGGGGNTDTQYF
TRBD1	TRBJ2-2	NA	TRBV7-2	TGTGCCAGCAGAGAGACAGGGTCCGGGGAGCTGTTTTTT	CASRETGSGELFF
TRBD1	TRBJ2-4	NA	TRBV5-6	TGTGCCAGCAGCTCGAGGACGACAGGGGTCATTCAGTACTTC	CASSSRTTGVIQYF
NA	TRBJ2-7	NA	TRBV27	TGTGCCAGCAGCCCTAAAGGGGTAAATGGGTACGAGCAGTACTTC	CASSPKGVNGYEQYF
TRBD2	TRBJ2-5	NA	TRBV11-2	TGTGCCAGCAGCTTGGCTAGCGGGAGGCAGGAGACCCAGTACTTC	CASSLASGRQETQYF
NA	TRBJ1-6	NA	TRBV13	TGTGCCAGCAGATTTGGGGGCGGGTTTGATAATTCACCCCTCCACTTT	CASRFGGGFDNSPLHF
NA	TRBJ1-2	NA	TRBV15	TGTGCCACCAGCTCCAGAGGAGCCCTATATGGCTACACCTTC	CATSSRGALYGYTF
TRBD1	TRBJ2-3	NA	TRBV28	TGTGCCAGCAGTTTAGGGTCGGGACAGGGGATCACAGATACGCAGTATTTT	CASSLGSGQGITDTQYF
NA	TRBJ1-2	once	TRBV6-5	TGTGCCAGCAGTTACGGTCAAGCCGGTGGCTACACCTTC	CASSYGQAGGYTF
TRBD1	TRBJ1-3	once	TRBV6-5	TGTGCCAGCTACCCTGACAGGGTCGGTGGAAACACCATATATTTT	CASYPDRVGGNTIYF
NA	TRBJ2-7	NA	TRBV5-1	TGCGCCAGCAGGGCCCAGGGCTACGAGCAGTACTTC	CASRAQGYEQYF
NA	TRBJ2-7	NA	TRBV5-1	TGCGCCAGCAGCCCTCCAGCCTCGACTAGCTCCTACGAGCAGTACTTC	CASSPPASTSSYEQYF
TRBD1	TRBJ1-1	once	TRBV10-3	TGTGCCATCAGCTCCACAGGGGCCCAGGGAACTGAAGCTTTCTTT	CAISSTGAQGTEAFF
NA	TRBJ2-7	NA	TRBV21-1	TGTGCCAGCAGCAAAGAGACTAGCGGGAGCTCCTACGAGCAGTACTTC	CASSKETSGSSYEQYF
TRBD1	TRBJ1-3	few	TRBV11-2	TGTGCCAGCAGCAAGGACAGGGATGGAAACACCATATATTTT	CASSKDRDGNTIYF
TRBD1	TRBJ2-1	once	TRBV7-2	TGTGCCAGCAGCGCCCGGGACAGGGTATCGGGGAACAATGAGCAGTTCTTC	CASSARDRVSGNNEQFF
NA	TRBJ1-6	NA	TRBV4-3	TGCGCCAGCAGCCAAGAACCGGGCAGGGCGACAAGCTCCTATAATTCACCCCTCCACTTT	CASSQEPGRATSSYNSPLHF
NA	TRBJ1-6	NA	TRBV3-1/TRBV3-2	TGTGCCAGCAGTCGGGATTTTTCACCCCTCCACTTT	CASSRDFSPLHF
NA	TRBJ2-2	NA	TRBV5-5	TGTGCCAGCAGCTTGGTCAGGGGGGATCTCGGGGAGCTGTTTTTT	CASSLVRGDLGELFF
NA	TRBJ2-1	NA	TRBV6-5	TGTGCCAGCAGTTCCATCGTCAGTGAGCAGTTCTTC	CASSSIVSEQFF
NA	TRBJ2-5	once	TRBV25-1	TGTGCCAGCAGTGAACCGACTAGCCAAGAGACCCAGTACTTC	CASSEPTSQETQYF
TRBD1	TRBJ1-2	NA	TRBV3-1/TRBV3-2	TGTGCCAGCAGCCGCGCCGGGACAGTCTATGGCTACACCTTC	CASSRAGTVYGYTF
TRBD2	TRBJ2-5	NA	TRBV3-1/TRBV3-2	TGTGCCAGCAGCCAAGATGCTAGCGGGGGAAAGACCCAGTACTTC	CASSQDASGGKTQYF
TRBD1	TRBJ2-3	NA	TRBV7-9	TGTGCCAGCAGCCTGGACAGGGCCCCAGATACGCAGTATTTT	CASSLDRAPDTQYF
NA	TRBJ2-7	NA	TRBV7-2	TGTGCCAGCAGCTCATTCAGGGGCCTAGCCTACGAGCAGTACTTC	CASSSFRGLAYEQYF
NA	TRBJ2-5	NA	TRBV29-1	TGCAGCGTTCCGCAGGGAACGGCTCAAGAGACCCAGTACTTC	CSVPQGTAQETQYF
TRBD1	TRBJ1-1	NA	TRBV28	TGTGCCAGCACCCGACAGGGGGAAGAAAGAGCTTTCTTT	CASTRQGEERAFF
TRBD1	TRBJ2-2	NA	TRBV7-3	TGTGCCAGCAGCCAACGACAGGGGAACACCGGGGAGCTGTTTTTT	CASSQRQGNTGELFF
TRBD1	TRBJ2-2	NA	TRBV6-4	TGTGCCAGCAGCTTCACAGGGGACACCGGGGAGCTGTTTTTT	CASSFTGDTGELFF
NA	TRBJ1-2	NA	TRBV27	TGTGCCAGCAGTTTATCGCAGGTTTGGTGGTATGGCTACACCTTC	CASSLSQVWWYGYTF
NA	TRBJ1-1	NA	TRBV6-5	TGTGCCAGCAGCTCATACACCAAAGCTTTCTTT	CASSSYTKAFF
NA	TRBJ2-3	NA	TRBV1	TGCACCAGCAGCCAAGTTCCCCCCCTGACTAGCGTTAGCACAGATACGCAGTATTTT	CTSSQVPPLTSVSTDTQYF
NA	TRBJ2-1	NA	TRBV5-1	TGCGCCAGCAGCTTGGGACAAACCTACAATGAGCAGTTCTTC	CASSLGQTYNEQFF
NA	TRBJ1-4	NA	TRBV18	TGTGCCAGCTCCCCTCTGACCTCTAGGGAAAAACTGTTTTTT	CASSPLTSREKLFF
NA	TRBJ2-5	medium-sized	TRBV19	TGTGCCAGTAGTATAGATGGGCAGACCGCGAAGACCCAGTACTTC	CASSIDGQTAKTQYF
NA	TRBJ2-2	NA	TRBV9	TGTGCCAGCAGCGTAGGGGTCGGGAGAACTAACGGGGAGCTGTTTTTT	CASSVGVGRTNGELFF
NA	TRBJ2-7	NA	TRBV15	TGTGCCACCAGCGCCCGAGTGTCCCCGGGTGAGGTGGAGCAGTACTTC	CATSARVSPGEVEQYF
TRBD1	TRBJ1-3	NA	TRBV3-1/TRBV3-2	TGTGCCAGCAGAGACAGGGTCGCTGGAAACACCATATATTTT	CASRDRVAGNTIYF
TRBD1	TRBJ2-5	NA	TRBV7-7	TGTGCTAGCAGCTCGGACAGGGAAGAGACCCAGTACTTC	CASSSDREETQYF